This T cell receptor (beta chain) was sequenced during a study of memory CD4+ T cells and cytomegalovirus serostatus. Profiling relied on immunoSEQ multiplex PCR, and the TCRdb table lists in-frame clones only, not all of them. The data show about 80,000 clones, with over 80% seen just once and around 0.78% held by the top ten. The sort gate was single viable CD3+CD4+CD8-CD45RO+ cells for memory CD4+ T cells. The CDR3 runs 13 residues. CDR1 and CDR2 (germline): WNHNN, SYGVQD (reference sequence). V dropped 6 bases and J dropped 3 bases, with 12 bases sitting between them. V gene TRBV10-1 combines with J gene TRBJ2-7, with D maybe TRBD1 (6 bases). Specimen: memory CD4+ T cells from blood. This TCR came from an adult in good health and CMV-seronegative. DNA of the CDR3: TGCGCCAGCAGACAGGGAGTTGGCTACGAGCAGTACTTC. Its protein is CASRQGVGYEQYF.